A selection of T cell receptor beta chains follows, all from one sample in a study of blood T cell repertoires in COVID-19. Profiled with immunoSEQ multiplex PCR; TCRdb holds only in-frame clones, not every one. The repertoire holds a few hundred thousand clones, with around 89% as singletons. Material: peripheral blood. These receptors were collected from a man aged 55 to 69 who had recovered from COVID-19. Both conserved end residues are part of each CDR3. Fields, in order: clone size, D gene, V gene, CDR3 protein. D genes are given only for firm matches. The size entry is marked missing in some rows and otherwise reads once, few, many or a size class.

abundance: .
d_gene: .
v_gene: TRBV6-2/TRBV6-3
CDR3aa: CASSYSGGPEYGYTF

abundance: .
d_gene: .
v_gene: TRBV6-5
CDR3aa: CASSSLSGLISQPQHF

abundance: .
d_gene: TRBD1
v_gene: TRBV5-5
CDR3aa: CASSPGQANSYEQYF

abundance: .
d_gene: .
v_gene: TRBV29-1
CDR3aa: CSVATGYEQFF

abundance: few
d_gene: .
v_gene: TRBV1
CDR3aa: CTSSQATGGHINEQYF

abundance: .
d_gene: TRBD1
v_gene: TRBV29-1
CDR3aa: CSVAPGQGVSSYNEQFF

abundance: .
d_gene: .
v_gene: TRBV6-1
CDR3aa: CASTPAGLSGELFF

abundance: few
d_gene: TRBD1
v_gene: TRBV5-1
CDR3aa: CASSLGQGDEKLFF

abundance: .
d_gene: .
v_gene: TRBV4-2
CDR3aa: CASSQVVRPLPEAFF

abundance: .
d_gene: .
v_gene: TRBV12-5
CDR3aa: CASGLTNLAAGNTIYF

abundance: .
d_gene: TRBD1
v_gene: TRBV5-6
CDR3aa: CASSLNRGLSGNTIYF

abundance: .
d_gene: TRBD1
v_gene: TRBV5-1
CDR3aa: CASSLGDRGTSSYNSPLHF

abundance: .
d_gene: .
v_gene: TRBV24-1
CDR3aa: CAIYDGGSYTF

abundance: .
d_gene: TRBD1
v_gene: TRBV2
CDR3aa: CASSEEQGATNGAFF

abundance: .
d_gene: TRBD1
v_gene: TRBV5-1
CDR3aa: CASSQGTGSYEQYF

abundance: .
d_gene: TRBD2
v_gene: TRBV11-2
CDR3aa: CASSLGAGGITDTQYF

abundance: .
d_gene: TRBD1
v_gene: TRBV6-2/TRBV6-3
CDR3aa: CASSYRPGQAEQYF

abundance: few
d_gene: TRBD1
v_gene: TRBV6-1
CDR3aa: CASSDQGADTDTQYF

abundance: .
d_gene: TRBD1
v_gene: TRBV13
CDR3aa: CASTLWTGGYGYTF

abundance: .
d_gene: .
v_gene: TRBV3-1/TRBV3-2
CDR3aa: CASSQVFLQLANEKLFF

abundance: .
d_gene: TRBD2
v_gene: TRBV6-5
CDR3aa: CASRAGTSYNEQFF

abundance: .
d_gene: TRBD1
v_gene: TRBV24-1
CDR3aa: CATRDRARYEQYF

abundance: .
d_gene: .
v_gene: TRBV7-3
CDR3aa: CASSPVGGSGNTIYF

abundance: .
d_gene: .
v_gene: TRBV5-6
CDR3aa: CASSTPGEQYF

abundance: .
d_gene: .
v_gene: TRBV7-9
CDR3aa: CASSLAGRVGTDTQYF

abundance: .
d_gene: .
v_gene: TRBV10-1
CDR3aa: CASRGGPNTEAFF

abundance: .
d_gene: .
v_gene: TRBV25-1
CDR3aa: CASRDAGVASPLHF

abundance: .
d_gene: .
v_gene: TRBV9
CDR3aa: CASSPGRGAIYEQYF